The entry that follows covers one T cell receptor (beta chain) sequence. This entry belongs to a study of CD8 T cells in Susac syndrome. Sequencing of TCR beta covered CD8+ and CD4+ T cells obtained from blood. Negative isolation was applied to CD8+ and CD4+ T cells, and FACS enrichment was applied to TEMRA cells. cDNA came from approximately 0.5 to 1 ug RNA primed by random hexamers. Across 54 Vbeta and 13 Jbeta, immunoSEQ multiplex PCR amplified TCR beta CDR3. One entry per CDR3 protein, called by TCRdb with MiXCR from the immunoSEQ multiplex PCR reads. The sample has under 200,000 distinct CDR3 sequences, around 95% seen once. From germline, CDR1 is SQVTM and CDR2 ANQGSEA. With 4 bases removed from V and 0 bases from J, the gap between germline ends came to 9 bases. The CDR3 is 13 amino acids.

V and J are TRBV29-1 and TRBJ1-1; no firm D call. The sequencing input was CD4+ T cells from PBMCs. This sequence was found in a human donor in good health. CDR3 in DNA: TGCAGCGTTGGGCGGAGATTGAACACTGAAGCTTTCTTT. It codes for CSVGRRLNTEAFF.